A single sample is the source of the 30 T cell receptor beta chains below, sequenced in a study of patients and donors after allogeneic stem cell transplantation. One entry per CDR3 protein results from TCRdb running MiXCR on the RT-PCR reads. The table lists about a million distinct CDR3 sequences, roughly 18% of them singletons, with around 5.5% in the top ten. Material: blood, either unsorted or a sorted T cell fraction (not recorded which). These receptors were obtained from a human donor who was either an allogeneic HSCT recipient or a stem cell or donor lymphocyte infusion donor (not recorded which). It is not recorded whose cells these are; they may come from a transplant donor.

The CDR3 DNA is TGTGCCAGCTCACCGGGCACTACCTCTGATGAGCAGTTCTTC. Amino acids: CASSPGTTSDEQFF. The chain has TRBV18 and TRBJ2-1, with no clear D. The germline CDR1 and CDR2 sequences are KGHSH and LQKENI. With 3 bases removed from V and 8 bases from J, the gap between germline ends came to 14 bases. This CDR3 contains 14 residues. The complete variable domain, with remaining parts taken from reference TRBV18 and TRBJ2-1, reads NAGVMQNPRHLVRRRGQEARLRCSPMKGHSHVYWYRQLPEEGLKFMVYLQKENIIDESGMPKERFSAEFPKEGPSILRIQQVVRGDSAAYFCASSPGTTSDEQFFGPGTRLTVL.

The chain joins TRBV12-3 or TRBV12-4 to TRBJ1-1; D unclear. The CDR3 runs to 13 residues. Trimming took off 6 bases at V and 12 bases at J, with 20 bases between the two ends. The CDR3 sequence: CASRDLGSPIPFF. The DNA for the CDR3 is TGTGCCAGCAGGGATTTGGGGTCTCCGATCCCTTTCTTT.

In this sample, this clonotype turned up a few times. V usage is TRBV5-6 and J usage is TRBJ2-3; D call uncertain. The V end lost 1 base, the J end lost 0 bases, and 6 bases lay between the germline ends. Germline CDR1 and CDR2: SGHDT and YYEEEE. This CDR3 is 14 amino acids long. CDR3: CASSLKSSTDTQYF. CDR3 sequence (DNA): TGTGCCAGCAGCTTGAAGTCGAGCACAGATACGCAGTATTTT.

This clonotype was observed a handful of times. CDR3 DNA sequence: TGCGCCAGCAGCCAGGGGGGGCTTTCCCCAGATACGCAGTATTTT. This codes for CASSQGGLSPDTQYF. The chain carries TRBV4-1 and TRBJ2-3; D might be TRBD2 (7 bases). V lost 3 bases, J lost 4 bases, and 14 bases lay in between. The length of the CDR3 is 15 residues. CDR1 is MGHRA and CDR2 is YSYEKL in the germline V gene.

The DNA for the CDR3 is TGCGCCAGCAGCTTTCAGAGGGGTCACGGGGAGCTGTTTTTT. It encodes CASSFQRGHGELFF. The rearrangement joins TRBV5-1 to TRBJ2-2, with D perhaps assigned TRBD1 or TRBD2 (5 bases each). The CDR3 runs 14 residues. Germline CDR1 SGHRS, CDR2 YFSETQ. Trimming pared 2 bases from V and 7 bases from J, leaving 12 bases between.

This clonotype was counted only a few times. The chain joins TRBV6-5 to TRBJ2-3, with TRBD1 matching over 7 bases. Trimming removed 0 bases from V and 1 base from J; junction bases left unmatched: 7. This CDR3 has 17 amino acids. Germline V gene lookup returns CDR1 MNHEY and CDR2 SVGAGI. CDR3 amino acids: CASSYSKTGYGTDTQYF. The CDR3 DNA follows: TGTGCCAGCAGTTACTCTAAGACAGGGTACGGCACAGATACGCAGTATTTT.

This clonotype was detected only a few times. The rearrangement links TRBV9 to TRBJ1-2, with a weak D call TRBD1 (5 bases). Trimming removed 4 bases from V and 11 bases from J, with 12 bases in between. The CDR3 has 11 residues. Germline assignment: CDR1 SGDLS and CDR2 YYNGEE. CDR3 residues: CASSFGQGYTF. CDR3 in DNA: TGTGCCAGCAGCTTCGGACAAGGGTACACCTTC.

This clonotype was seen many times. V usage is TRBV6-1 and J usage is TRBJ1-1; D is unclear. This CDR3 is 13 amino acids long. Germline CDR1 and CDR2: MNHNS and SASEGT. Trimming took off 5 bases at V and 2 bases at J, with 9 bases between the two ends. CDR3 in DNA: TGTGCCAGCAGTCCTTTTCGCAACACTGAAGCTTTCTTT. The encoded protein is CASSPFRNTEAFF.

The chain combines TRBV4-1 with TRBJ2-7; TRBD2 aligns across 9 bases. Trimming cost V 4 bases and J 3 bases; bases outside gene matches: 10. Germline V CDR1 and CDR2: MGHRA, YSYEKL. The CDR3 contains 16 residues. The CDR3 loop is CASSPKTGGRVYEQYF. DNA for the CDR3: TGCGCCAGCAGCCCAAAGACGGGCGGGAGGGTCTACGAGCAGTACTTC.

The chain recombines TRBV6-5 with TRBJ1-1, with D unresolved. This CDR3 spans 14 amino acids. CDR1 and CDR2 (germline): MNHEY, SVGAGI. The ends were cut back, 2 bases at V and 5 bases at J, with 12 bases in the middle. CDR3 sequence reads: CASSYIPAETEAFF. The CDR3 DNA reads TGTGCCAGCAGTTACATACCGGCGGAAACTGAAGCTTTCTTT.

As DNA, the CDR3 is TGTGCCAGCAGTTTTCCTACTGGTGGGGTCTACGAGCAGTACTTC. Protein product: CASSFPTGGVYEQYF. J is TRBJ2-7 and V is TRBV12-3 or TRBV12-4; D is uncertain. The CDR3 is 15 residues long. With 3 bases removed from V and 3 bases from J, the gap between germline ends came to 15 bases.

This clonotype came up a few times. V is TRBV12-3 or TRBV12-4 and J is TRBJ2-7, with D unclear. Trimming took off 5 bases at V and 2 bases at J, with 13 bases between the two ends. The CDR3 totals 14 residues. CDR3 protein: CASSPTRSTYEQYF. The CDR3 DNA is TGTGCCAGCAGTCCTACCAGGAGTACCTACGAGCAGTACTTC.

This sequence joins TRBV12-3 or TRBV12-4 and TRBJ2-1, with 10 nucleotides matching TRBD2. This CDR3 region has 15 residues. V lost 5 bases, J lost 3 bases, and 4 bases stayed unmatched. CDR3 nucleotides: TGTGCCAGCAGTCAACTAGCGGGGTACTACAATGAGCAGTTCTTC. Its protein product is CASSQLAGYYNEQFF.

This clonotype was seen a handful of times. This rearrangement joins TRBV5-4 to TRBJ2-1; TRBD2 aligns across 13 bases. V shed 2 bases and J 0 bases; nucleotides not matched to a gene: 8. The length of the CDR3 is 19 residues. CDR1 SGHNT and CDR2 YYREEE come from the germline V gene (reference sequence). CDR3 sequence reads: CASSFTSGLAGFSYNEQFF. Here the CDR3 DNA reads TGTGCCAGCAGCTTTACTTCGGGACTAGCGGGGTTCTCCTACAATGAGCAGTTCTTC.

The genes are TRBV12-3 or TRBV12-4 and TRBJ2-1, with D perhaps TRBD2 (6 bases). The CDR3 runs to 13 residues. V was pared by 3 bases and J by 8 bases, with 11 bases between. CDR3 residues: CASSFRLGDEQFF. CDR3 nucleotide sequence: TGTGCCAGCAGTTTCCGACTAGGGGATGAGCAGTTCTTC.

J is TRBJ1-1 and V is TRBV6-5, with D maybe TRBD1 (5 bases). Germline CDR1 MNHEY, CDR2 SVGAGI. Trimming removed 0 bases from V and 5 bases from J, with 16 bases in between. The CDR3 sequence is 16 residues long. CDR3 region: CASSYSFRGGGTEAFF. The DNA for the CDR3 is TGTGCCAGCAGTTACTCGTTTCGGGGCGGTGGGACTGAAGCTTTCTTT.

The chain has TRBV4-1 and TRBJ2-5; the D gene is possibly TRBD1 (5 bases). The CDR3 sequence is 16 residues long. Trimming shortened V by 1 base and J by 1 base, and 13 bases separated the two germline ends. CDR1 MGHRA and CDR2 YSYEKL come from the germline V gene. The CDR3 DNA is TGCGCCAGCAGCCAAGGTGGAAAAGGGGTCCAAGAGACCCAGTACTTC. Residues: CASSQGGKGVQETQYF.

As regards this clonotype: One base away lies a much larger clone, so this may be a sequencing read error. The chain links TRBV20-1 to TRBJ1-5; TRBD1 might be the D (5 bases). Germline V gene sequence: CDR1 DFQATT, CDR2 SNEGSKA (reference sequence). Trimming took 1 base from V and 4 from J, leaving 17 bases between them. This CDR3 comprises 16 residues. CDR3 bases: TGCAGTGCTAGAGTGGAAGAAAGACAGAGAAATCAGCCCCAGCATTTT. Amino acids: CSARVEERQRNQPQHF.

The chain has TRBV11-2 and TRBJ2-5, with a possible D match to TRBD1 (6 bases). V shed 3 bases and J shed 7 bases, with 15 bases lying between them. This CDR3 comprises 14 residues. Germline CDR1 is SGHAT and CDR2 is FQNNGV. CDR3 loop: CASSLVTGYGTQYF. As DNA, the CDR3 is TGTGCCAGCAGCTTGGTCACAGGGTACGGGACCCAGTACTTC.

Only a few counts were recorded for this clonotype. The chain joins TRBV20-1 to TRBJ2-7; the match to TRBD1 covers 7 bases. V was pared by 1 base and J by 6 bases, with 12 bases of the junction left unmatched. The CDR3 extends over 15 amino acids. Germline-derived CDR1 and CDR2 are DFQATT and SNEGSKA (reference sequence). The CDR3 sequence: CSARVFRTGSVEQYF. The CDR3 nucleotides are TGCAGTGCTAGAGTCTTCCGGACAGGTTCGGTCGAGCAGTACTTC.

This chain joins TRBV5-1 and TRBJ1-1; 9 nucleotides align to TRBD1. Germline V gene lookup returns CDR1 SGHRS and CDR2 YFSETQ. V dropped 2 bases and J dropped 5; count of bases not matched to a gene: 4. The CDR3 contains 14 residues. CDR3 bases: TGCGCCAGCAGCTTTGGCGGGACAGGGACTGAAGCTTTCTTT. It encodes CASSFGGTGTEAFF.

V usage is TRBV29-1 and J usage is TRBJ2-7, with a possible D match to TRBD1 (5 bases). There are 12 residues in the CDR3. The ends were cut back, 5 bases at V and 10 bases at J, with 18 bases in the middle. Germline V gene sequence: CDR1 SQVTM, CDR2 ANQGSEA. This CDR3 is CSVRSDSRAQYF. The CDR3 region has the DNA TGCAGCGTTAGAAGCGACAGCCGCGCTCAGTACTTC.

Many counts were recorded for this clonotype. The CDR3 here is CSATRASGNSPLHF. The CDR3 region has the DNA TGCAGTGCTACAAGAGCATCTGGCAATTCACCCCTCCACTTT. The chain is built from TRBV20-1 and TRBJ1-6; no reliable D call. From germline, CDR1 is DFQATT and CDR2 SNEGSKA (reference sequence). V lost 4 bases, J lost 7 bases, and 14 bases lay in between. This CDR3 has 14 amino acids.

This clonotype was observed a few times. This chain joins TRBV10-3 and TRBJ1-5, with D maybe TRBD1 (5 bases). V dropped 0 bases and J dropped 0 bases, with 12 bases sitting between them. This CDR3 is 17 amino acids long. CDR1 is ENHRY and CDR2 is SYGVKD in the germline V gene. The DNA for the CDR3 is TGTGCCATCAGTGAGTCGTTGTCGACAGCTAGCAATCAGCCCCAGCATTTT. Translation: CAISESLSTASNQPQHF.

The rearrangement joins TRBV5-1 to TRBJ2-1; perhaps D is TRBD1 or TRBD2 (6 bases each). V was clipped by 0 bases and J by 5 bases, with 18 bases between them. The germline gives CDR1 SGHRS, CDR2 YFSETQ. The CDR3 length is 17 residues. CDR3 nucleotide sequence: TGCGCCAGCAGCTTGGTTAGCGTAAGGGGGGCTAACAATGAGCAGTTCTTC. This translates into CASSLVSVRGANNEQFF.

This clonotype has only a few counts. The chain combines TRBV12-3 or TRBV12-4 with TRBJ2-5; D not certain. The CDR3 is made up of 13 amino acids. The germline V and J ends were trimmed by 0 bases and 4 bases, with 6 bases remaining between them. The CDR3 region has the DNA TGTGCCAGCAGTTTAGCGCGCACAGAGACCCAGTACTTC. This sequence encodes CASSLARTETQYF.

The chain joins TRBV12-3 or TRBV12-4 to TRBJ2-6; a weak D match, TRBD2 (5 bases). The CDR3 covers 16 residues. Trimming removed 8 bases from V and 0 bases from J, with 14 bases in between. CDR3 sequence reads: CASGRTLFSGANVLTF. The CDR3 DNA reads TGTGCCAGCGGACGGACTCTCTTCTCTGGGGCCAACGTCCTGACTTTC.

The sample holds a few counts of this clonotype. The chain couples TRBV5-1 to TRBJ2-1, with 9 nucleotides matching TRBD2. The CDR3 sequence is 15 residues long. Germline V gives CDR1 SGHRS, CDR2 YFSETQ. With 0 bases clipped from V and 7 bases from J, the junction kept 5 bases outside the gene matches. The CDR3 protein is CASSLGLAESNEQFF. The CDR3 DNA reads TGCGCCAGCAGCTTGGGACTAGCGGAAAGTAATGAGCAGTTCTTC. The full variable domain, with the rest looked up from reference TRBV5-1 and TRBJ2-1, is KAGVTQTPRYLIKTRGQQVTLSCSPISGHRSVSWYQQTPGQGLQFLFEYFSETQRNKGNFPGRFSGRQFSNSRSEMNVSTLELGDSALYLCASSLGLAESNEQFFGPGTRLTVL.

CDR3 nucleotides: TGTGCCAGCAGCTTAGAGGGGACAGGGGCAGACTATGGCTACACCTTC. Translating it yields CASSLEGTGADYGYTF. J is TRBJ1-2 and V is TRBV7-2; TRBD1 agrees at 10 bases. Unmatched junction bases numbered 5, after V lost 1 base and J lost 3 bases. The CDR3 covers 16 residues. Germline assignment: CDR1 SGHTA and CDR2 FQGNSA.

This clonotype was recorded a few times. The chain is built from TRBV7-9 and TRBJ2-1; no clear D. V lost 1 base, J lost 6 bases, and 10 bases lay in between. The CDR3 is 14 amino acids. Germline-derived CDR1 and CDR2 are SEHNR and FQNEAQ (reference sequence). The DNA of the CDR3 is TGTGCCAGCAGCTTAGTAGGCCGAACCAATGAGCAGTTCTTC. Translating it yields CASSLVGRTNEQFF.